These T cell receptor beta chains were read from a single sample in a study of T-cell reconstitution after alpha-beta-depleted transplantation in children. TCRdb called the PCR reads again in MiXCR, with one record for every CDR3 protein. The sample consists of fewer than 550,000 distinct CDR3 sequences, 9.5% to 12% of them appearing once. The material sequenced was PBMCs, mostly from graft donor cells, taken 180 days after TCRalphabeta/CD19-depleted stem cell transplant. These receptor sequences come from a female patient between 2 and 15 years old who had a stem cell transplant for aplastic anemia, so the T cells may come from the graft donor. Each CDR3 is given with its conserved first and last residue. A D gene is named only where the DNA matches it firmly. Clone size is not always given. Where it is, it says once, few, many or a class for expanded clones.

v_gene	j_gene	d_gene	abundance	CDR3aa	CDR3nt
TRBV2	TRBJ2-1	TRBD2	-	CASSDLAGGTNEQFF	TGTGCCAGCAGTGACCTAGCGGGAGGGACAAATGAGCAGTTCTTC
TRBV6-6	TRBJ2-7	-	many	CASSFKNYEQYF	TGTGCCAGCAGTTTCAAAAACTACGAGCAGTACTTC
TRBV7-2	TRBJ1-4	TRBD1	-	CASSKDRTTNEKLFF	TGTGCCAGCAGCAAGGACAGGACAACTAATGAAAAACTGTTTTTT
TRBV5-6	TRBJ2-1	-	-	CASSSARLSTYNEQFF	TGTGCCAGCAGCTCAGCTAGACTTTCCACCTACAATGAGCAGTTCTTC
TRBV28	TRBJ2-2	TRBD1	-	CASRLRTGQNTGELFF	TGTGCCAGCAGACTAAGGACAGGGCAAAACACCGGGGAGCTGTTTTTT
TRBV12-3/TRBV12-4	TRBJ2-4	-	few	CACSPAPFLETQGRNIQYF	TGTGCCTGCAGTCCGGCCCCCTTTCTGGAGACCCAAGGGAGAAACATTCAGTACTTC
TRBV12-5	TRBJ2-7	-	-	CASGLVGLARADF	TGTGCTAGTGGTTTGGTAGGGCTAGCTCGAGCAGACTTC
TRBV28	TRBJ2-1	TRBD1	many	CASSFRTGVREQFF	TGTGCCAGCAGTTTCCGGACAGGGGTGAGAGAGCAGTTCTTC
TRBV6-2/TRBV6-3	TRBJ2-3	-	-	CASSYGSDRTDTQYF	TGTGCCAGCAGTTACGGGTCGGATCGCACAGATACGCAGTATTTT
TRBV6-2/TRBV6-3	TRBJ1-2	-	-	CASRLHGNYGYTF	TGTGCCAGCAGGCTACACGGAAACTATGGCTACACCTTC
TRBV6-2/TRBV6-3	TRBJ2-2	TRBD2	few	CASKGLASGNTGELFF	TGTGCCAGCAAGGGACTAGCCTCCGGGAACACCGGGGAGCTGTTTTTT
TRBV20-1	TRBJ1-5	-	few	CSASGSGVGNQPQHF	TGCAGTGCTAGTGGGTCAGGGGTTGGCAATCAGCCCCAGCATTTT
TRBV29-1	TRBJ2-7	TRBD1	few	CSVAGTGVAAYEQYF	TGCAGCGTTGCCGGGACAGGGGTTGCCGCCTATGAGCAGTACTTC
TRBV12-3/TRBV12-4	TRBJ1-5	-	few	CASRIQGWGWSNQPQHF	TGTGCCAGCAGGATACAGGGCTGGGGTTGGAGCAATCAGCCCCAGCATTTT
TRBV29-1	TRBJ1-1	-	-	CSVCGPTLNTEAFF	TGCAGCGTTTGTGGACCGACCCTAAACACTGAAGCTTTCTTT
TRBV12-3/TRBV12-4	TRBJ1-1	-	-	CASSWLQGRAEAFF	TGTGCCAGCAGTTGGCTCCAGGGCAGGGCTGAAGCTTTCTTT
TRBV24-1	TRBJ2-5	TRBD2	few	CATSDRGLAVGETQYF	TGTGCCACCAGTGATCGTGGACTAGCGGTCGGAGAGACCCAGTACTTC
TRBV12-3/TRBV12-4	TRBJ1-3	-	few	CASSFNSGNTIYF	TGTGCCAGCAGTTTTAACTCTGGAAACACCATATATTTT
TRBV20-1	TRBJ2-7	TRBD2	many	CSARAPLAGPWGSYEQYF	TGCAGTGCTAGAGCCCCGTTAGCGGGACCGTGGGGTTCCTACGAGCAGTACTTC
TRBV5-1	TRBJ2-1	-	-	CASSLGRTCKDNEQFF	TGCGCCAGCAGCTTGGGTAGGACTTGCAAGGACAATGAGCAGTTCTTC
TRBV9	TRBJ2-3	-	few	CASSVAPVGTDTQYF	TGTGCCAGCAGCGTAGCGCCGGTGGGCACAGATACGCAGTATTTT
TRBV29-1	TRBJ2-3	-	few	CSVDGLYTDTQYF	TGCAGCGTTGACGGACTCTACACAGATACGCAGTATTTT
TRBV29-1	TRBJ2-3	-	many	CSVLAGPNTQYF	TGCAGCGTGCTGGCGGGACCAAATACGCAGTATTTT
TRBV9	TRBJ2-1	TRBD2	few	CASSVDAGVSYNEQFF	TGTGCCAGCAGCGTAGATGCGGGAGTCTCCTACAATGAGCAGTTCTTC
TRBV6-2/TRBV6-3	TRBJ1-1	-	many	CASSYSAEAFF	TGTGCCAGCAGTTACTCCGCTGAGGCTTTCTTT
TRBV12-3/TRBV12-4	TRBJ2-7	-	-	CASSSGLIVGHEQYF	TGTGCCAGCTCTTCGGGCCTGATAGTGGGCCACGAGCAGTACTTC
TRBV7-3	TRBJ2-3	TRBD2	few	CASSLPSGSSDTQYF	TGTGCCAGCAGCTTACCTAGCGGGAGTTCAGATACGCAGTATTTT
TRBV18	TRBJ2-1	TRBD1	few	CASSLLPATGGNEQFF	TGTGCCAGCTCACTGCTACCTGCTACAGGGGGCAATGAGCAGTTCTTC
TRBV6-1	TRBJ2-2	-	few	CASSATRGLAELFF	TGTGCCAGCAGCGCGACCAGGGGTCTCGCGGAGCTGTTTTTT
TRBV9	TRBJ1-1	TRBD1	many	CASSRNRDRGGNTEAFF	TGTGCCAGCAGCAGAAACCGGGACAGAGGGGGTAACACTGAAGCTTTCTTT
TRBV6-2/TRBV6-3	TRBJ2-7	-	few	CASSYPTSYEQYF	TGTGCCAGCAGTTATCCGACTTCGTACGAGCAGTACTTC
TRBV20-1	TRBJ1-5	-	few	CSAWGGSNQPQHF	TGCAGTGCCTGGGGGGGGAGCAATCAGCCCCAGCATTTT
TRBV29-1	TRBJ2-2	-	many	CSVPLANTGELFF	TGCAGCGTTCCACTAGCGAACACCGGGGAGCTGTTTTTT
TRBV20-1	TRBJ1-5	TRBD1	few	CSAWGGQGAMNGNQPQHF	TGCAGTGCCTGGGGGGGACAGGGGGCTATGAACGGCAATCAGCCCCAGCATTTT
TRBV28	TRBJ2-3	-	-	CASSKRGSRGDTQYF	TGTGCCAGCAGCAAAAGGGGGTCGAGAGGAGATACGCAGTATTTT
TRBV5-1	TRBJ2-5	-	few	CASSVLTGSQETQYF	TGCGCCAGCAGCGTGTTAACAGGTTCCCAAGAGACCCAGTACTTC
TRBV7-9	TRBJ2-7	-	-	CASSHSWRETYEQYF	TGTGCCAGCAGCCACAGCTGGAGGGAGACCTACGAGCAGTACTTC
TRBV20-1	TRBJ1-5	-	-	CSARTVYSNQPQHF	TGCAGTGCCCGGACAGTTTATAGCAATCAGCCCCAGCATTTT
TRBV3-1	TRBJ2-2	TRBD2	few	CASSRGTSGRTGELFF	TGTGCCAGCAGCCGTGGGACTAGCGGGAGAACCGGGGAGCTGTTTTTT
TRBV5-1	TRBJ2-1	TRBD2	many	CASSLNSGANEQFF	TGCGCCAGCAGCTTGAACAGCGGGGCCAATGAGCAGTTCTTC
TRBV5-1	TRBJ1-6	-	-	CASSSLTDSPLHF	TGCGCCAGCAGCAGCCTGACAGACTCACCCCTCCACTTT
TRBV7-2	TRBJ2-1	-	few	CASSSLSRGMFF	TGTGCCAGCAGCTCCCTATCGAGGGGTATGTTCTTC
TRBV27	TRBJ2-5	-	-	CASSPPGRRAQYF	TGTGCCAGCAGCCCCCCTGGTCGCCGGGCCCAGTACTTC
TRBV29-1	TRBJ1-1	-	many	CSVADFPIRTEAFF	TGCAGCGTCGCGGACTTCCCGATACGCACTGAAGCTTTCTTT
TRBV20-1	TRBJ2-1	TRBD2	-	CSARVTSSGAFDEQFF	TGCAGTGCTAGAGTCACCTCTAGCGGGGCATTTGATGAGCAGTTCTTC
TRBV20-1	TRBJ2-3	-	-	CSASAGALGDTQYF	TGCAGTGCTAGCGCGGGGGCCCTGGGGGATACGCAGTATTTT
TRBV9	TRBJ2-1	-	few	CASSVAPGLRANEQFF	TGTGCCAGCAGCGTGGCTCCGGGCTTACGAGCGAATGAGCAGTTCTTC
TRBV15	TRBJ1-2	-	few	CATSRSRQIYGYTF	TGTGCCACCAGCAGATCGAGACAGATCTATGGCTACACCTTC
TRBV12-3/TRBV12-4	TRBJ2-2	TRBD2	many	CASSLALIWRERTNTGELFF	TGTGCCAGCAGTTTAGCGCTAATCTGGCGGGAGCGGACGAACACCGGGGAGCTGTTTTTT
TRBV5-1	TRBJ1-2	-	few	CASSFFRRNYGYTF	TGCGCCAGCAGCTTCTTCAGACGGAACTATGGCTACACCTTC
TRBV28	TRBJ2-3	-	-	CASTLWSLSTDTQYF	TGTGCCAGCACCCTGTGGTCTCTTAGCACAGATACGCAGTATTTT
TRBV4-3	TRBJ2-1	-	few	CASSQEFDGYSYNEQFF	TGCGCCAGCAGCCAAGAGTTTGACGGCTACTCCTACAATGAGCAGTTCTTC
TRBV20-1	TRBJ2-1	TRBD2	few	CSASIRTSIYEQFF	TGCAGTGCTAGTATCCGGACTAGTATCTATGAGCAGTTCTTC
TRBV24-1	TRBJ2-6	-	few	CATSDLSGGGANVLTF	TGTGCCACCAGTGATTTGTCGGGCGGTGGGGCCAACGTCCTGACTTTC
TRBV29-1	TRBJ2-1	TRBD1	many	CSAWTGDLLGF	TGCAGCGCCTGGACAGGGGATCTCTTAGGGTTC